Reported below is one T cell receptor (beta chain). Antigen specificity is unknown. These data originate in a study of OX40 agonist ivuxolimab in advanced cancers. At the level of the study: With a range of roughly 20 to 80, age averaged approximately 60 years, and nearly 85% were male.

V lost 4 bases, J lost 2 bases, and 5 bases lay in between. This CDR3 has 12 amino acids. From germline, CDR1 is KGHSH and CDR2 LQKENI. Study-level results: With doses of 0.1 to 3.0 mg/kg, CD4+ and CD8+ blood T cells had undergone clonal expansion by week 6. CD8+ T cells were the subset that, on average, had more expanded clones than CD4+.

Profiling relied on immunoSEQ multiplex PCR, and the TCRdb table lists in-frame clones only, not all of them. Of about 80,000 clones detected, 80% to 90% appear once; the ten largest clones hold 20% to 25%. The specimen was CD4+ or CD8+ T cells sorted from blood, collected in a trial of the OX40 agonist ivuxolimab. The chain has TRBV18 and TRBJ2-5; maybe TRBD2 (5 bases). This TCR was recovered from an adult with an advanced solid tumor such as melanoma, head and neck, liver or kidney cancer. This CDR3 reads CASSRLQETQYF. The DNA for the CDR3 is TGTGCCAGCTCACGACTACAAGAGACCCAGTACTTC.